The 29 T cell receptor beta chains given below trace back to one sample, sequenced in a study of shared clonotypes between healthy human individuals. Sequenced by immunoSEQ multiplex PCR; TCRdb stores in-frame clones only, minus some. The sample has a few million clones, roughly 95% seen once. Sequenced sample: naive CD4+ T cells sorted from blood. The subset was: CD45RA+ positively selected. The receptors were sampled from a man younger than 35 in good health.

This chain uses TRBV2 with TRBJ1-2; TRBD1 agrees at 8 bases. Germline loops: CDR1 SNHLY, CDR2 FYNNEI. The V and J ends lost 5 bases and 4 bases, in that order; junction bases with no gene match: 3. This CDR3 has 13 amino acids. CDR3 in DNA: TGTGCCAGCAGTTCCACAGGGGGCTATGGCTACACCTTC. Translating gives CASSSTGGYGYTF.

J is TRBJ1-1 and V is TRBV18; 8 bases match TRBD1. The CDR3 consists of 17 residues. V was pared by 1 base and J by 1 base, with 8 bases of the junction left unmatched. Germline CDR1 reads KGHSH; CDR2 reads LQKENI. CDR3 bases: TGTGCCAGCTCACCACGAGGCTCCGGGACAGGGAACACTGAAGCTTTCTTT. It is translated as CASSPRGSGTGNTEAFF.

The rearrangement links TRBV9 to TRBJ2-7, with 8 bases that match TRBD2. CDR1 and CDR2 (germline): SGDLS, YYNGEE. Losses at the gene ends were 0 bases for V and 7 bases for J; bases not matched to a gene: 6. CDR3 length: 14 residues. As DNA, the CDR3 is TGTGCCAGCAGCGTAGGTTATAGCGGGGAAGAGCAGTACTTC. It codes for CASSVGYSGEEQYF.

The genes are TRBV5-1 and TRBJ1-1; D not resolved. Germline assignment: CDR1 SGHRS and CDR2 YFSETQ. The V gene lost 4 bases and the J gene lost 7 bases, with 20 bases spanning the gap. The CDR3 length is 15 residues. CDR3 DNA sequence: TGCGCCAGCAGCCCGGAGACACTATCCCTAGGTGAAGCTTTCTTT. Its translation: CASSPETLSLGEAFF.

The chain uses TRBV2 and TRBJ2-5; D might be TRBD2 (6 bases). Trimming pared 5 bases from V and 5 bases from J, leaving 18 bases between. This CDR3 region has 15 residues. Germline V gene lookup returns CDR1 SNHLY and CDR2 FYNNEI. The CDR3 is CASSLVGGGLETQYF. CDR3 sequence (DNA): TGTGCCAGCAGTCTTGTGGGGGGAGGATTGGAGACCCAGTACTTC. Filled out from reference TRBV2 and TRBJ2-5, the complete variable domain reads EPEVTQTPSHQVTQMGQEVILRCVPISNHLYFYWYRQILGQKVEFLVSFYNNEISEKSEIFDDQFSVERPDGSNFTLKIRSTKLEDSAMYFCASSLVGGGLETQYFGPGTRLLVL.

The chain recombines TRBV2 with TRBJ2-2; TRBD2 might be the D (7 bases). The CDR3 is made up of 15 amino acids. Germline CDR1 and CDR2: SNHLY and FYNNEI. V was clipped by 4 bases and J by 5 bases, with 14 bases between them. The CDR3 is CASSAVRGGTGELFF. As DNA, the CDR3 is TGTGCCAGCAGTGCAGTCAGGGGAGGGACCGGGGAGCTGTTTTTT.

The V call is TRBV5-1, the J call TRBJ1-6; 9 bases align to TRBD1. CDR3 length: 22 residues. V shed 2 bases and J 5 bases; nucleotides not matched to a gene: 23. Germline CDR1 is SGHRS and CDR2 is YFSETQ. CDR3 residues: CASSFRGLEGDRDPRNNSPLHF. The DNA of the CDR3 is TGCGCCAGCAGCTTCAGGGGGTTGGAAGGGGACAGGGACCCCAGAAATAATTCACCCCTCCACTTT.

The CDR3 coding sequence is TGCGCCAGCAGCCCAGAATACAGGGGGCGATGGTACAATGAGCAGTTCTTC. Protein: CASSPEYRGRWYNEQFF. The rearrangement joins TRBV4-1 to TRBJ2-1; 9 bases map to TRBD1. V was clipped by 4 bases and J by 4 bases; unmatched bases: 11. Germline V gene lookup returns CDR1 MGHRA and CDR2 YSYEKL. The CDR3 spans 17 residues.

The chain recombines TRBV6-1 with TRBJ1-2; 11 bases match TRBD1. V gave up 1 base and J gave up 7 bases; unmatched junction bases: 11. The germline V gene has CDR1 MNHNS and CDR2 SASEGT. This CDR3 comprises 17 residues. This chain's CDR3 is CASSEVGGQGAGGGYTF. In DNA, the CDR3 is TGTGCCAGCAGTGAAGTCGGAGGACAGGGGGCGGGTGGTGGCTACACCTTC.

For this clone: This may come from a read error, since a much larger clone is one base off. In the same sample, other DNA sequences code for this CDR3. The chain uses TRBV28 and TRBJ1-2, with D tentatively TRBD1 (6 bases). The CDR3 is made up of 13 amino acids. Per germline, CDR1 MDHEN and CDR2 SYDVKM. V dropped 6 bases and J dropped 2 bases, with 10 bases sitting between them. CDR3 nucleotide sequence: TGTGCCAGCAGCCCGGACAGAAACTATGGCTACACCTTC. It codes for CASSPDRNYGYTF.

This chain joins TRBV9 and TRBJ1-4; tentatively, D is TRBD1 (6 bases). The CDR3 runs to 16 residues. The germline V gene encodes CDR1 SGDLS and CDR2 YYNGEE. V lost 0 bases to trimming and J lost 0 bases, with 9 bases between them. CDR3 region: CASSVGHRATNEKLFF. CDR3 DNA sequence: TGTGCCAGCAGCGTAGGTCACAGGGCAACTAATGAAAAACTGTTTTTT.

This clone was seen just once. The V and J genes are TRBV27 and TRBJ1-6; 7 nucleotides line up with TRBD1. The germline CDR1 and CDR2 sequences are MNHEY and SMNVEV (reference sequence). J gave up 1 base and V 6 bases, and 6 bases lay outside the gene matches. The CDR3 is 16 amino acids. The DNA of the CDR3 is TGTGCCAGCAGGCCGACAGGGCTGTCCTATAATTCACCCCTCCACTTT. Encoded protein: CASRPTGLSYNSPLHF.

V is TRBV6-1 and J is TRBJ1-3; TRBD1 matches 7 bases. J gave up 0 bases and V 5 bases, and 4 bases lay outside the gene matches. Germline-derived CDR1 and CDR2 are MNHNS and SASEGT. The CDR3 sequence is 15 residues long. The CDR3 coding sequence is TGTGCCAGCAGTTCGACAGGGAACTCTGGAAACACCATATATTTT. It specifies CASSSTGNSGNTIYF.

This clone showed up just once. This chain links TRBV5-1 with TRBJ2-1; 12 bases map to TRBD2. Per germline, CDR1 SGHRS and CDR2 YFSETQ. CDR3 length: 15 residues. After removal of 3 bases from V and 7 bases from J, the junction contained 5 bases not matched to a gene. The CDR3 nucleotides read TGCGCCAGCAGCTCTAGCGGGGGGGCGATTAATGAGCAGTTCTTC. Protein: CASSSSGGAINEQFF. Looking up the rest from reference TRBV5-1 and TRBJ2-1 gives the full variable domain: KAGVTQTPRYLIKTRGQQVTLSCSPISGHRSVSWYQQTPGQGLQFLFEYFSETQRNKGNFPGRFSGRQFSNSRSEMNVSTLELGDSALYLCASSSSGGAINEQFFGPGTRLTVL.

A note on this clone: One end of the junction fails to match germline, which may point to a read error. The rearrangement joins TRBV6-5 to TRBJ2-1; D gene uncertain. CDR1 is MNHEY and CDR2 is SVGAGI in the germline V gene. The CDR3 runs 11 residues. The CDR3 here is CASRYYDEQFF. DNA of the CDR3: TGTGCCAGCAGATACTACGATGAGCAGTTCTTC.

This chain connects TRBV19 to TRBJ1-1; D not resolved. V dropped 7 bases and J dropped 5 bases, with 8 bases sitting between them. Looked up from germline, CDR1 is LNHDA and CDR2 is SQIVND (reference sequence). CDR3 length: 11 amino acids. CDR3 residues: CASTSRTEAFF. The CDR3 DNA follows: TGTGCCAGTACTTCCCGGACTGAAGCTTTCTTT.

V and J are TRBV10-3 and TRBJ1-3, with TRBD1 identical over 7 bases. Losses at the gene ends were 6 bases for V and 2 bases for J; bases not matched to a gene: 1. This CDR3 region has 13 residues. CDR1 is ENHRY, CDR2 SYGVKD, per germline. In nucleotides, the CDR3 is TGTGCCATCAGGACAGGGACTGGAAACACCATATATTTT. This encodes CAIRTGTGNTIYF.

V is TRBV28 and J is TRBJ2-4; no firm D call. The CDR3 consists of 15 residues. V lost 4 bases to trimming and J lost 11 bases, with 21 bases between them. CDR1 and CDR2 from the germline V gene are MDHEN and SYDVKM. The CDR3 region has the DNA TGTGCCAGCAGTTCCCCGTATAAAAAACATTCGGTTCAGTACTTC. It yields the protein CASSSPYKKHSVQYF. Full variable domain (missing parts from reference TRBV28 and TRBJ2-4): DVKVTQSSRYLVKRTGEKVFLECVQDMDHENMFWYRQDPGLGLRLIYFSYDVKMKEKGDIPEGYSVSREKKERFSLILESASTNQTSMYLCASSSPYKKHSVQYFGAGTRLSVL.

The V and J genes are TRBV6-1 and TRBJ1-5; 9 nucleotides align to TRBD1. Germline V gene sequence: CDR1 MNHNS, CDR2 SASEGT. The length of the CDR3 is 16 residues. The ends lost 4 bases at V and 2 bases at J; junction bases unmatched: 6. This chain's CDR3 is CASSGGQGHGNQPQHF. The CDR3 DNA follows: TGTGCCAGCAGTGGAGGACAGGGGCACGGCAATCAGCCCCAGCATTTT.

This chain connects TRBV7-8 to TRBJ1-1; the D is unclear. The V gene lost 1 base and the J gene lost 5 bases, with 8 bases spanning the gap. The CDR3 has 13 residues. Looked up from germline, CDR1 is SGHVS and CDR2 is FQNEAQ. In DNA, the CDR3 is TGTGCCAGCAGCTTAGTCTTGGAGACTGAAGCTTTCTTT. Protein sequence: CASSLVLETEAFF. Variable domain in full (rest from reference TRBV7-8 and TRBJ1-1): GAGVSQSPRYKVAKRGQDVALRCDPISGHVSLFWYQQALGQGPEFLTYFQNEAQLDKSGLPSDRFFAERPEGSVSTLKIQRTQQEDSAVYLCASSLVLETEAFFGQGTRLTVV.

The genes are TRBV4-1 and TRBJ1-6; 8 bases line up with TRBD1. This CDR3 spans 14 amino acids. Germline V gives CDR1 MGHRA, CDR2 YSYEKL. Trimming removed 4 bases from V and 10 bases from J; junction bases left unmatched: 6. In DNA form, the CDR3 reads TGCGCCAGCAGCCCACAGGGGGATGGCTCACCCCTCCACTTT. It encodes CASSPQGDGSPLHF.

V usage is TRBV11-1 and J usage is TRBJ2-1, with D possibly being TRBD2 (6 bases). The CDR3 totals 12 residues. Germline-derived CDR1 and CDR2 are SGHAT and FQDESV (reference sequence). V gave up 1 base and J gave up 13 bases, with 11 bases separating them. This chain's CDR3 is CASSLDTGLQFF. CDR3 nucleotides: TGTGCCAGCAGCTTAGATACCGGACTACAGTTCTTC. Full variable domain (missing parts from reference TRBV11-1 and TRBJ2-1): EAEVAQSPRYKITEKSQAVAFWCDPISGHATLYWYRQILGQGPELLVQFQDESVVDDSQLPKDRFSAERLKGVDSTLKIQPAELGDSAMYLCASSLDTGLQFFGPGTRLTVL.

In DNA, the CDR3 is TGCGCCAGCAGCCAGAACGGGGTTAACACTGAAGCTTTCTTT. Translating gives CASSQNGVNTEAFF. The chain couples TRBV4-1 to TRBJ1-1; no firm D call. V was shortened by 3 bases and J by 2 bases, with 10 bases between the two germline ends. Germline V gene lookup returns CDR1 MGHRA and CDR2 YSYEKL. CDR3 length: 14 residues.

This clone is a singleton in its sample. The chain uses TRBV9 and TRBJ1-3; D ambiguous. The CDR3 is 14 amino acids. V dropped 4 bases and J dropped 6 bases, with 14 bases sitting between them. The V gene's germline CDR1 is SGDLS and CDR2 YYNGEE. DNA for the CDR3: TGTGCCAGCAGCTCCACGGGGAGGGCAAACACCATATATTTT. Amino acids: CASSSTGRANTIYF.

The V call is TRBV6-5, the J call TRBJ1-3; D is unresolved. CDR3 length equals 13 residues. The ends were cut back, 6 bases at V and 4 bases at J, with 10 bases in the middle. Germline V gene lookup returns CDR1 MNHEY and CDR2 SVGAGI. The CDR3 reads CASRYHSGNTIYF. CDR3 in DNA: TGTGCCAGCAGATACCACAGCGGAAACACCATATATTTT.

The chain couples TRBV30 to TRBJ2-5; 10 bases fit TRBD2. Germline V gives CDR1 GTSNPN, CDR2 SVGIG (reference sequence). The junction had 11 bases not matched to a gene; V was cut back by 7 bases and J by 3 bases. The CDR3 has 15 amino acids. This CDR3 reads CASRTTSGHKETQYF. CDR3 coding DNA: TGTGCCTCCCGAACGACTAGCGGGCATAAAGAGACCCAGTACTTC.

CDR3: CASSHSLAGGGYTF. Here the CDR3 DNA reads TGTGCCAGCAGCCACTCTTTAGCGGGGGGAGGCTACACCTTC. This sequence joins TRBV28 and TRBJ1-2, with a tentative D call TRBD1 (5 bases). This CDR3 is 14 amino acids long. Trimming shortened V by 6 bases and J by 8 bases, and 19 bases separated the two germline ends. The V gene's germline CDR1 is MDHEN and CDR2 SYDVKM.

The rearrangement links TRBV18 to TRBJ2-3; 11 nucleotides agree with TRBD1. V lost 3 bases, J lost 6 bases, and 8 bases stayed unmatched. The CDR3 length is 16 residues. CDR1 KGHSH and CDR2 LQKENI come from the germline V gene. Written as DNA, the CDR3 is TGTGCCAGCTCACCCACCCCAGGACAGGGGGCGGATACGCAGTATTTT. Translated: CASSPTPGQGADTQYF.

This clone appeared once. The V call is TRBV2, the J call TRBJ1-6; 8 bases align to TRBD1. V lost 6 bases to trimming and J lost 10 bases; unmatched junction nucleotides: 17. Germline V CDR1 and CDR2: SNHLY, FYNNEI. CDR3 length: 17 residues. The CDR3 DNA is TGTGCCAGCAGAAAACCGCAGGTCCAGGGGGCGAACTCACCCCTCCACTTT. Amino acid sequence: CASRKPQVQGANSPLHF.